This is a list of T cell receptor beta chains from one sample in a study of blood T cell repertoires in COVID-19. The repertoire was sequenced with immunoSEQ multiplex PCR; TCRdb's copy has only in-frame clones and lacks some. Seen here are hundreds of thousands of clones, around 85% observed once, and the top ten hold around 6.9%. The material sequenced was peripheral blood. These TCRs come from a human donor in a cohort sampled during active COVID-19. The CDR3 runs from the conserved cysteine through the conserved F or W. The D gene is left open where the match is weak. Expanded clones are given a class, and other clones once, few, many or no size at all.

V	D	size	J	DNA	CDR3
TRBV6-5	-	-	TRBJ1-3	TGTGCCAGTAAAGAAAAACTCTCTGGAAACACCATATATTTT	CASKEKLSGNTIYF
TRBV3-1/TRBV3-2	-	-	TRBJ1-2	TGTGCCAGCAGCTCAGCCGGGACAAACTATGGCTACACCTTC	CASSSAGTNYGYTF
TRBV19	TRBD2	-	TRBJ2-1	TGTGCCAGTAGTAGATTGGGACTAGCGGACAATGAGCAGTTCTTC	CASSRLGLADNEQFF
TRBV2	-	-	TRBJ1-1	TGTGCCAGCAGGCCTACAGGGTTATTGACTGAAGCTTTCTTT	CASRPTGLLTEAFF
TRBV7-8	-	-	TRBJ2-7	TGTGCCAGCAGCTTAGGAGGGTCCCTTAAGGCCTCCTACGAGCAGTACTTC	CASSLGGSLKASYEQYF
TRBV12-3/TRBV12-4	-	-	TRBJ1-1	TGTGCCAGCAGTTTTGAGGGATTCTCTGAAGCTTTCTTT	CASSFEGFSEAFF
TRBV30	TRBD1	once	TRBJ1-2	TGTGCCTGGAGTCTAGGACAGGGCTCTCGCACCTTC	CAWSLGQGSRTF
TRBV2	-	-	TRBJ1-6	TGTGCCAGCTGGGACGGCTCAGGGGATTCACCCCTCCACTTT	CASWDGSGDSPLHF
TRBV15	TRBD1	-	TRBJ1-1	TGTGCCACCAGAAGGGGGACAGGGGAACATACTGAAGCTTTCTTT	CATRRGTGEHTEAFF
TRBV7-3	-	-	TRBJ2-3	TGTGCCAGCAGCTTGTCGGGGATTAACACAGATACGCAGTATTTT	CASSLSGINTDTQYF
TRBV2	-	-	TRBJ1-1	TGTGCCAGCACCCGGACAGTTACGGACACTGAAGCTTTCTTT	CASTRTVTDTEAFF
TRBV7-3	TRBD1	-	TRBJ1-1	TGTGCCAGCAGCTTTACAGGGGTGGACACTGAAGCTTTCTTT	CASSFTGVDTEAFF
TRBV5-6	TRBD1	few	TRBJ2-7	TGTGCCAGCAGCTCCGGGACAGGGGGCGACGAGGACCACGAGCAGTACTTC	CASSSGTGGDEDHEQYF
TRBV5-8	TRBD1	few	TRBJ2-7	TGTGCCAGCAGCCCATGGACAGGGGACTACGAGCAGTACTTC	CASSPWTGDYEQYF
TRBV5-4	-	-	TRBJ1-6	TGTGCCAGCAGCTTGGGAGGGTTTAATTCACCCCTCCACTTT	CASSLGGFNSPLHF
TRBV5-4	-	-	TRBJ1-1	TGTGCCAGCAGCTGGGGAGGACGGAGTAGCAACACTGAAGCTTTCTTT	CASSWGGRSSNTEAFF
TRBV6-2/TRBV6-3	TRBD2	-	TRBJ2-1	TGTGCCAGCAGTGAGCGGGGGGAGCAGTTCTTC	CASSERGEQFF
TRBV6-5	TRBD1	-	TRBJ1-1	TGTGCCAGCAGTAGCAACAGGGGTATGAACACTGAAGCTTTCTTT	CASSSNRGMNTEAFF
TRBV4-1	-	few	TRBJ2-4	TGCGCCAGCAGCCCAATCCAGGAGGCCTCAAGGGACATTCAGTACTTC	CASSPIQEASRDIQYF
TRBV7-9	-	-	TRBJ2-5	TGTGCCAGCAGCTTACCCCCGGGGGAGACCCAGTACTTC	CASSLPPGETQYF
TRBV24-1	TRBD2	once	TRBJ2-3	TGTGCCACCAGTGACCAATTAGCGGGGGCCTTAGATACGCAGTATTTT	CATSDQLAGALDTQYF
TRBV5-6	-	-	TRBJ1-3	TGTGCCAGCAGCTCGGTATCATTGCTGCTGTCTGGAAACACCATATATTTT	CASSSVSLLLSGNTIYF
TRBV6-1	-	-	TRBJ2-7	TGTGCCAGCAGTGAAGGTATGGGGGGGGCCATCCCCTACGAGCAGTACTTC	CASSEGMGGAIPYEQYF
TRBV5-1	-	-	TRBJ1-1	TGCGCCAGCAGGATGGAGGGCTGGACTGAAGCTTTCTTT	CASRMEGWTEAFF
TRBV27	TRBD2	-	TRBJ2-1	TGTGCCAGCAGTTCCGGGACTAGCTCCCATGAGCAGTTCTTC	CASSSGTSSHEQFF
TRBV5-1	TRBD2	-	TRBJ2-2	TGCGCCAGCACCTACCAGGGAGCGGGGGCCTACACCGGGGAGCTGTTTTTT	CASTYQGAGAYTGELFF
TRBV10-3	-	-	TRBJ2-1	TGTGCCATCAGTGAGGCTGTTGGGGGCCCCAATGAGCAGTTCTTC	CAISEAVGGPNEQFF
TRBV30	TRBD1	-	TRBJ1-6	TGTGCCTGGAGTCCGGGACAGACTAATTCACCCCTCCACTTT	CAWSPGQTNSPLHF
TRBV7-9	TRBD1	-	TRBJ1-1	TGTGCCAGCAGCGTGACAGGGTCAGGTGCCACTGAAGCTTTCTTT	CASSVTGSGATEAFF
TRBV6-1	-	-	TRBJ2-1	TGTGCCAGCAGTGATACAGGGAGATTGGATTTTTATGGGCAGTTCTTC	CASSDTGRLDFYGQFF
TRBV3-1/TRBV3-2	-	once	TRBJ1-1	TGTGCCAGCAGCCGTAGGAACACTGAAGCTTTCTTT	CASSRRNTEAFF